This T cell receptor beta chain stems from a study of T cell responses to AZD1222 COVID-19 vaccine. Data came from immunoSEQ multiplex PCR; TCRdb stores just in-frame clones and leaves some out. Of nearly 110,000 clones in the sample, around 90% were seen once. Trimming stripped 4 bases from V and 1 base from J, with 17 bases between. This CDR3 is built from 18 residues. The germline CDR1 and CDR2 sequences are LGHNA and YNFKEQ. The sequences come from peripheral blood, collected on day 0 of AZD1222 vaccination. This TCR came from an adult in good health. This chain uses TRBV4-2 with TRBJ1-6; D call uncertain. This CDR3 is CASSRRTNGESYNSPLHF. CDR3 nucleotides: TGTGCCAGCAGCCGAAGAACGAACGGGGAATCCTATAATTCACCCCTCCACTTT.